The clone carrying this TCR beta chain turned up a few times. The data belong to a study of identical twins. Via MiXCR, TCRdb re-called the 5' RACE reads, giving one row per CDR3 protein. The sample comprises some 730,000 distinct CDR3 sequences, roughly 20% of which are singletons, and roughly 14% rests with the top ten. Trimming cost V 5 bases and J 2 bases, with 7 bases left between them. CDR1 is DFQATT and CDR2 is SNEGSKA in the germline V gene (reference sequence). CDR3 length: 12 residues. These data are also associated with another study on T cells expressing NK-cell markers.

V usage is TRBV20-1 and J usage is TRBJ2-1, with no clear D. Sequencing was done on a sample of PBMCs. This clonotype originated in a woman aged 18 to 35 in good health. This chain's CDR3 is CSASKAYNEQFF. In nucleotides, the CDR3 is TGCAGTGCTTCCAAAGCCTACAATGAGCAGTTCTTC.